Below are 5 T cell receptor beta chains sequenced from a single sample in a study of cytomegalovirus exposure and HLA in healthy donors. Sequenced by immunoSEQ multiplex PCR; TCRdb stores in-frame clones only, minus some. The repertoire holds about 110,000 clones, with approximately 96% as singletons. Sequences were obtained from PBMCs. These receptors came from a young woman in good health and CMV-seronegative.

The CDR3 region is CASRRPTSDPTSTDTQYF. The CDR3 DNA reads as TGTGCCAGCAGACGCCCTACTAGCGACCCAACTAGCACAGATACGCAGTATTTT. This chain links TRBV28 with TRBJ2-3, with 7 bases fitting TRBD2. In germline, CDR1 is MDHEN, CDR2 SYDVKM. The V and J ends lost 6 bases and 0 bases, in that order; junction bases with no gene match: 15. CDR3 length: 18 amino acids.

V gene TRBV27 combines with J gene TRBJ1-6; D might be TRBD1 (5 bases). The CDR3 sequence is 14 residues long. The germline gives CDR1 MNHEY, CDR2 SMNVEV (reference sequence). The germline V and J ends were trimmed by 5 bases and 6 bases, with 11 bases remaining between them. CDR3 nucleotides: TGTGCCAGCAGTAAGATAAGGGGTAATTCACCCCTCCACTTT. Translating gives CASSKIRGNSPLHF.

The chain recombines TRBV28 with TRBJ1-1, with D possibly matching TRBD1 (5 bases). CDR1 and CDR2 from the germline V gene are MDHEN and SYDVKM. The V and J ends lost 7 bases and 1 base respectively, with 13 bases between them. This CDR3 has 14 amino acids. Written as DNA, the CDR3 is TGTGCCAGCACCCCCCCCGGACAGAACACTGAAGCTTTCTTT. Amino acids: CASTPPGQNTEAFF.

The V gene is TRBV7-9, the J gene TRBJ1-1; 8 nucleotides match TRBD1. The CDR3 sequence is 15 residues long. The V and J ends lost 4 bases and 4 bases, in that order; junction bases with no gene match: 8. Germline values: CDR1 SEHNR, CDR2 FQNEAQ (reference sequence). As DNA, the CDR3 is TGTGCCAGCAGCTCCCGGACAGGGATGTCCACTGAAGCTTTCTTT. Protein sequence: CASSSRTGMSTEAFF.

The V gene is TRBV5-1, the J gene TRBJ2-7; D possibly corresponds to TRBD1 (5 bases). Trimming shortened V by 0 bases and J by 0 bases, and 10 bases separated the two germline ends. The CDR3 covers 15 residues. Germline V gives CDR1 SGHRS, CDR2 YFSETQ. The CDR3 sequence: CASSLGAGRSYEQYF. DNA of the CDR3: TGCGCCAGCAGCTTGGGGGCAGGGCGCTCCTACGAGCAGTACTTC.